The 9 T cell receptor beta chains below come from one sample, sequenced in a study of blood T cell repertoires in COVID-19. Data came from immunoSEQ multiplex PCR; TCRdb stores just in-frame clones and leaves some out. In the table there are about 170,000 clones, more than 75% of which are singletons. Specimen: peripheral blood. Every receptor here comes from a man aged 18 to 30 with COVID-19, enrolled during active disease.

The CDR3 coding sequence is TGTGCCAGCAGTTTCTCGGCGGCGTATCCCTACGAGCAGTACTTC. This encodes CASSFSAAYPYEQYF. The rearrangement links TRBV28 to TRBJ2-7; D is ambiguous. The germline V and J ends were trimmed by 3 bases and 2 bases, with 14 bases remaining between them. Germline CDR1 reads MDHEN; CDR2 reads SYDVKM. This CDR3 has 15 residues. Drawing the rest from reference TRBV28 and TRBJ2-7, the complete variable domain is DVKVTQSSRYLVKRTGEKVFLECVQDMDHENMFWYRQDPGLGLRLIYFSYDVKMKEKGDIPEGYSVSREKKERFSLILESASTNQTSMYLCASSFSAAYPYEQYFGPGTRLTVT.

This clone was detected only once. The chain employs TRBV28 and TRBJ1-2; D is perhaps TRBD1 (6 bases). The CDR3 is 13 residues long. Trimming pared 5 bases from V and 5 bases from J, leaving 12 bases between. Per germline, CDR1 MDHEN and CDR2 SYDVKM. CDR3 coding DNA: TGTGCCAGCAGTCCTCAAGGGGGATATGGCTACACCTTC. Translated, it gives CASSPQGGYGYTF.

The chain links TRBV2 to TRBJ2-7, with 8 bases lining up with TRBD1. V trimming: 5 bases; J trimming: 6 bases; junction bases outside the gene matches: 6. The V gene's germline CDR1 is SNHLY and CDR2 FYNNEI. The CDR3 is 13 amino acids. CDR3 region: CASSSGQGGEQYF. In nucleotides, the CDR3 is TGTGCCAGCAGTTCCGGACAGGGCGGCGAGCAGTACTTC.

J is TRBJ2-2 and V is TRBV5-1, with TRBD1 as a possible D gene (5 bases). Germline V gene data show CDR1 as SGHRS and CDR2 as YFSETQ. V dropped 5 bases and J dropped 1 base, with 9 bases sitting between them. This CDR3 contains 14 residues. The CDR3 DNA is TGCGCCAGCAGTACAGGAGTGAACACCGGGGAGCTGTTTTTT. Its translation: CASSTGVNTGELFF.

This clone was recorded a few times. The chain recombines TRBV6-4 with TRBJ2-1; D is possibly TRBD2 (6 bases). V shed 0 bases and J shed 6 bases, with 12 bases lying between them. The V gene's germline CDR1 is MRHNA and CDR2 SNTAGT. The CDR3 runs 15 residues. The CDR3 sequence is CASSDSPGDPNEQFF. CDR3 nucleotide sequence: TGTGCCAGCAGTGACTCGCCGGGAGACCCCAATGAGCAGTTCTTC.

The chain combines TRBV28 with TRBJ1-5; TRBD1 matches at 12 bases. The CDR3 has 19 amino acids. After removal of 4 bases from V and 3 bases from J, the junction contained 13 bases not matched to a gene. Germline-derived CDR1 and CDR2 are MDHEN and SYDVKM. CDR3 residues: CASSSTWDRGRRANQPQHF. In nucleotides, the CDR3 is TGTGCCAGCAGTTCTACATGGGACAGGGGGCGCAGGGCCAATCAGCCCCAGCATTTT.

By proportion, this clone is medium-sized (0.01 to 0.1%). This chain connects TRBV7-9 to TRBJ2-7; D gene unclear. Trimming stripped 1 base from V and 7 bases from J, with 5 bases between. CDR1 is SEHNR and CDR2 is FQNEAQ in the germline V gene (reference sequence). The CDR3 is 11 amino acids. For the CDR3, the DNA is TGTGCCAGCAGCTTAGGAGAAGAGCAGTACTTC. Its protein is CASSLGEEQYF. The variable domain in full, with the rest retrieved from reference TRBV7-9 and TRBJ2-7, is DTGVSQNPRHKITKRGQNVTFRCDPISEHNRLYWYRQTLGQGPEFLTYFQNEAQLEKSRLLSDRFSAERPKGSFSTLEIQRTEQGDSAMYLCASSLGEEQYFGPGTRLTVT.

The chain employs TRBV28 and TRBJ2-7; no clear D. Trimming took 1 base from V and 6 from J, leaving 16 bases between them. CDR1 and CDR2 (germline): MDHEN, SYDVKM. The CDR3 runs to 15 residues. The chain's CDR3 is CASSLSTSPRGEQYF. In DNA, the CDR3 is TGTGCCAGCAGTTTATCCACCTCACCCCGCGGCGAGCAGTACTTC.

A remark on this clone: A junction end diverges from the germline sequence, so it may reflect a read error. This chain connects TRBV3-1 (or the pseudogene TRBV3-2) to TRBJ2-5; 9 bases align to TRBD2. This CDR3 has 16 amino acids. Germline V gene sequence: CDR1 LGHDT, CDR2 YNNKEL (reference sequence). CDR3 sequence: CASSEEPLAGPETQYF. The DNA for the CDR3 is TGTGCCAGCAGCGAAGAGCCACTAGCGGGCCCGGAGACCCAGTACTTC.